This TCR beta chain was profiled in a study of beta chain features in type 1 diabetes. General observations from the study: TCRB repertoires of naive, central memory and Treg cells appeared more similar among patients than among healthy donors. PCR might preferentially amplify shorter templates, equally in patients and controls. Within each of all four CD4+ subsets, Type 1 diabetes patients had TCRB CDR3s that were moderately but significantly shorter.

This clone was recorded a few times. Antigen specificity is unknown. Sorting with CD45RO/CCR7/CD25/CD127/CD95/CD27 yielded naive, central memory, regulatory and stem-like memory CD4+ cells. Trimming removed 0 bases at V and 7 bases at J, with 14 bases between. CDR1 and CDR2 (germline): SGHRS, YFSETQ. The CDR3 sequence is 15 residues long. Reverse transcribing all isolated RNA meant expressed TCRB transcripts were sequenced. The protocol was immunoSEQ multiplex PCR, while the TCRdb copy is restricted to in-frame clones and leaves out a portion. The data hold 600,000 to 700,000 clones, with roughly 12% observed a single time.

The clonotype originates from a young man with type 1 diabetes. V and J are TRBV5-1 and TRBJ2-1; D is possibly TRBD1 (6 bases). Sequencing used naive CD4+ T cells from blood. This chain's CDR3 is CASSLDDRRSNEQFF. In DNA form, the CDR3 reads TGCGCCAGCAGCTTGGATGACAGGAGAAGTAATGAGCAGTTCTTC.